This TCR beta chain was observed in a study of human T cells and chemical hapten exposure. Findings of the study overall: Expanded TCRs produced significantly more large CDR3 similarity clusters than controls did. DPC sensitization did not alter TCRs above 1 in 1000 frequency.

As for time point: pre-sensitization, week 0. The treatment denotes: therapeutic diphenylcyclopropenone sensitization with weekly scalp DPC. Extraction yielded total RNA from whole blood (unfractionated). Worth noting for this clonotype: Its target is not known.

TCRdb recomputed calls from the RACE reads with MiXCR, one row per CDR3 protein. There are about 260,000 distinct CDR3 sequences in the sample; approximately 8.4% occur only once, and about 2.5% lies in the top ten. This TCR derives from a middle-aged woman with alopecia areata. Some clones in this sample may be carry-over from other donors' samples. The sequenced sample was whole blood, obtained in connection with sensitization to the hapten diphenylcyclopropenone (DPC).

In DNA form, the CDR3 reads TGCGCCAGCAGCCAACCAACAGGGGACAATTCACCCCTCCACTTT. Its translation: CASSQPTGDNSPLHF. The chain carries TRBV4-3 and TRBJ1-6; 7 bases fit TRBD1. The CDR3 length is 15 residues. After removal of 2 bases from V and 7 bases from J, the junction contained 5 bases not matched to a gene. Germline V CDR1 and CDR2: LGHNA, YSLEER.